Reported below is one TCR beta chain. What it binds is not known. The CDR3 totals 14 residues. Trimming cost V 4 bases and J 6 bases; bases outside gene matches: 1. The primer mix had 60 Vbeta and 13 Jbeta primers. Measured with immunoSEQ multiplex PCR; TCRdb has only the in-frame clones, and not every one. Altogether roughly 69,000 clones are present, under 80% being singletons, with the ten largest covering about 15%. The sample is drawn from a study of cytomegalovirus exposure and HLA in healthy donors. Overall study findings and caveats: Previous analysis showed most TCR beta V segments were productive about 87% or about 30% of the time.

This chain uses TRBV5-7 with TRBJ1-6; TRBD1 matches 10 bases. TRBV5-7 is an ORF, with its function uncertain. The sequenced material came from PBMCs. The sequence came from a male donor in good health and CMV-seropositive. The CDR3 loop reads CASSRDRGNSPLHF. CDR3 in DNA: TGTGCCAGCAGCCGGGACAGGGGTAATTCACCCCTCCACTTT.